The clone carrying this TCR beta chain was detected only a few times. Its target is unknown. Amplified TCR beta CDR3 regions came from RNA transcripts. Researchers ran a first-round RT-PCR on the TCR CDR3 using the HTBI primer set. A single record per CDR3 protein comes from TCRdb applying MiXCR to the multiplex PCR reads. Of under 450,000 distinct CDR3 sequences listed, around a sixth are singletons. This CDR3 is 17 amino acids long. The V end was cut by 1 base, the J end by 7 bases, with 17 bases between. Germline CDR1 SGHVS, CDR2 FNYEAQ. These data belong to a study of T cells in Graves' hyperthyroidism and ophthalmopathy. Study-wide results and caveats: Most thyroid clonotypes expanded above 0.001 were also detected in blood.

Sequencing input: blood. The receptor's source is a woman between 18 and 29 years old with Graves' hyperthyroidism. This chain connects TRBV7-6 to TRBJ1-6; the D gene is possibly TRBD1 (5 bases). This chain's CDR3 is CASSLGAGKINNSPLHF. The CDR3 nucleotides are TGTGCCAGCAGCTTAGGAGCAGGGAAGATTAACAATTCACCCCTCCACTTT.